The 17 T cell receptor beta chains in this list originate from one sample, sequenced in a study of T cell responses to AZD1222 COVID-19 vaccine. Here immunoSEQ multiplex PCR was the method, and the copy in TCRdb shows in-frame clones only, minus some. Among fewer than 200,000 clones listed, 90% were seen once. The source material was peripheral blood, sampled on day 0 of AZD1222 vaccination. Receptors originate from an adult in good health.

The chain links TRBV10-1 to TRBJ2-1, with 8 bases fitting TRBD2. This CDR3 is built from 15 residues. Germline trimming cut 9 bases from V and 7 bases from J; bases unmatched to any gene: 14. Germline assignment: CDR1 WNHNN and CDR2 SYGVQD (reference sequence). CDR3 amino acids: CAREQRGRMSNEQFF. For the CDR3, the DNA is TGCGCCAGGGAACAGCGGGGGAGGATGTCGAATGAGCAGTTCTTC.

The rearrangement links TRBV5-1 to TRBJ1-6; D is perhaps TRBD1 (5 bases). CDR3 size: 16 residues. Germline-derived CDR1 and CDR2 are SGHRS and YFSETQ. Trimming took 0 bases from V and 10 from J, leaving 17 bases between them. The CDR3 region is CASSLVAAGNRSPLHF. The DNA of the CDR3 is TGCGCCAGCAGCTTGGTCGCGGCAGGGAATCGGTCACCCCTCCACTTT.

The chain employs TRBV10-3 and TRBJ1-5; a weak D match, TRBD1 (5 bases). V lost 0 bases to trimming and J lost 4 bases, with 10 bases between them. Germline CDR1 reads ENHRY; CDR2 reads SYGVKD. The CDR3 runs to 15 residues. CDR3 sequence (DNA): TGTGCCATCAGTGAGTCGATGGCAGGGAATCAGCCCCAGCATTTT. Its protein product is CAISESMAGNQPQHF.

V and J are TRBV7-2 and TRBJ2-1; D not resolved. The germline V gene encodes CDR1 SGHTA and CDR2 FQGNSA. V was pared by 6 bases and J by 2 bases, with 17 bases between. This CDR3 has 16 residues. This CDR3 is CASRTSNYYTYNEQFF. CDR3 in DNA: TGTGCCAGCAGAACGAGCAACTACTATACCTACAATGAGCAGTTCTTC.

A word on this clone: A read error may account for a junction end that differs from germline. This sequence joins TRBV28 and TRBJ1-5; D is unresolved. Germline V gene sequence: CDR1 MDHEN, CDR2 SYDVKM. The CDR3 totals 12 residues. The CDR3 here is CASNPPDGRGYF. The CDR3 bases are TGTGCCAGCAATCCACCCGACGGGCGAGGGTATTTT.

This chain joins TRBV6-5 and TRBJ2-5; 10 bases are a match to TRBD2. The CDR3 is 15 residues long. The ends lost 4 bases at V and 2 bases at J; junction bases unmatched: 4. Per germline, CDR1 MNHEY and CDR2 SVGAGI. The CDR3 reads CASSFKRGGQETQYF. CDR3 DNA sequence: TGTGCCAGCAGTTTCAAGCGGGGGGGGCAAGAGACCCAGTACTTC.

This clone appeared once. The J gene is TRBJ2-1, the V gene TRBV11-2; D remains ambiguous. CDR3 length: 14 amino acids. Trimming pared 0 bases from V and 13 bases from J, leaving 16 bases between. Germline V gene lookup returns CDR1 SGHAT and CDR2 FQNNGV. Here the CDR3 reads CASSLEWKGTGQFF. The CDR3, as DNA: TGTGCCAGCAGCTTAGAATGGAAAGGCACTGGACAGTTCTTC. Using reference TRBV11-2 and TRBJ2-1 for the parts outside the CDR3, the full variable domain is EAGVAQSPRYKIIEKRQSVAFWCNPISGHATLYWYQQILGQGPKLLIQFQNNGVVDDSQLPKDRFSAERLKGVDSTLKIQPAKLEDSAVYLCASSLEWKGTGQFFGPGTRLTVL.

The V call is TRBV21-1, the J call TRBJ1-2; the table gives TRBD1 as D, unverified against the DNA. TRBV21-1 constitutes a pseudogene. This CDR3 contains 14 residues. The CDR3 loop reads CASSKDQGLNGYTF. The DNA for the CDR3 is TGTGCCAGCAGCAAAGATCAGGGGCTTAATGGCTACACCTTC.

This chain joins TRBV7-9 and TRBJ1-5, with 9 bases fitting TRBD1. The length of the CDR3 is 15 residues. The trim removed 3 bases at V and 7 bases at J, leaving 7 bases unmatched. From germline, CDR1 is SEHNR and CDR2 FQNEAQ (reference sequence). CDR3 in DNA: TGTGCCAGCAGCTTCGGACAGGGGATGGGGCAGCCCCAGCATTTT. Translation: CASSFGQGMGQPQHF.

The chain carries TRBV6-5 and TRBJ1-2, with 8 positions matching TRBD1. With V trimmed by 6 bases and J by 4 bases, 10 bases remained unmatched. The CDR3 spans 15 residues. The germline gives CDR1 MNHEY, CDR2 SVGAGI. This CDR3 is CASSPSGTGGYGYTF. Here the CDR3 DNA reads TGTGCCAGCAGCCCCTCCGGGACAGGAGGCTATGGCTACACCTTC.

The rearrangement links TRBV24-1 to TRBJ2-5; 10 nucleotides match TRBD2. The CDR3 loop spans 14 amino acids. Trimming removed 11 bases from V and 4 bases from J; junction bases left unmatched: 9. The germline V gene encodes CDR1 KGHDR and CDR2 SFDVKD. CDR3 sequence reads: CAISPGLARETQYF. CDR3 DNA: TGTGCCATCTCCCCGGGACTAGCGAGAGAGACCCAGTACTTC.

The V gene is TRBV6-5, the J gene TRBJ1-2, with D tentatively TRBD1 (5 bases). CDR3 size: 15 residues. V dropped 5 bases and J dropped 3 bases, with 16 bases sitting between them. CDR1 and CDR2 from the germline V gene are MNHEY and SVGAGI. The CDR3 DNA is TGTGCCAGCAGTCCCTCTGGGGGGACCTACTATGGCTACACCTTC. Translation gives CASSPSGGTYYGYTF.

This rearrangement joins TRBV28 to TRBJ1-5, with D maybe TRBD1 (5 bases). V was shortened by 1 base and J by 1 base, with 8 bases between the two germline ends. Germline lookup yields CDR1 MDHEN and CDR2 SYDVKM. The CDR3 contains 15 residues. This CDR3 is CASSLFDSSNQPQHF. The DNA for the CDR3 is TGTGCCAGCAGTTTATTTGACAGCAGCAATCAGCCCCAGCATTTT.

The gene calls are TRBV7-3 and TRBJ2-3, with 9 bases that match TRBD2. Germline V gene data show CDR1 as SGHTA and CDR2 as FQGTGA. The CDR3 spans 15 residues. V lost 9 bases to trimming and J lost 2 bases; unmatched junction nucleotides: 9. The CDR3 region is CASKRGALPTDTQYF. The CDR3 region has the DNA TGTGCCAGTAAGCGGGGGGCCCTCCCCACAGATACGCAGTATTTT.

CDR3 nucleotide sequence: TGTGCCAGTAGTATAGGACACAGCTACAATGAGCAGTTCTTC. This sequence encodes CASSIGHSYNEQFF. V gene TRBV19 combines with J gene TRBJ2-1; D ambiguous. The V end was cut by 1 base, the J end by 3 bases, with 7 bases between. The CDR3 runs 14 residues. Germline V gene lookup returns CDR1 LNHDA and CDR2 SQIVND (reference sequence).

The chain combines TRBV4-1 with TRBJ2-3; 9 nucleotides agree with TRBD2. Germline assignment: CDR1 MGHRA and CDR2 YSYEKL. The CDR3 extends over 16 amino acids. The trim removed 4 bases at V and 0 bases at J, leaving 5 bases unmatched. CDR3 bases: TGCGCCAGCAGCCTATTAGCGGGAGTTAGCACAGATACGCAGTATTTT. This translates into CASSLLAGVSTDTQYF.

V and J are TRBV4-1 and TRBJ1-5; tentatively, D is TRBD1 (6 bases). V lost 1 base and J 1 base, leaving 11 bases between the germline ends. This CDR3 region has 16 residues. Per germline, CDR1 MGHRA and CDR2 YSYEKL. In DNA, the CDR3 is TGCGCCAGCAGCCAAGTGCCCGGGGGCAGCAATCAGCCCCAGCATTTT. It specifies CASSQVPGGSNQPQHF.